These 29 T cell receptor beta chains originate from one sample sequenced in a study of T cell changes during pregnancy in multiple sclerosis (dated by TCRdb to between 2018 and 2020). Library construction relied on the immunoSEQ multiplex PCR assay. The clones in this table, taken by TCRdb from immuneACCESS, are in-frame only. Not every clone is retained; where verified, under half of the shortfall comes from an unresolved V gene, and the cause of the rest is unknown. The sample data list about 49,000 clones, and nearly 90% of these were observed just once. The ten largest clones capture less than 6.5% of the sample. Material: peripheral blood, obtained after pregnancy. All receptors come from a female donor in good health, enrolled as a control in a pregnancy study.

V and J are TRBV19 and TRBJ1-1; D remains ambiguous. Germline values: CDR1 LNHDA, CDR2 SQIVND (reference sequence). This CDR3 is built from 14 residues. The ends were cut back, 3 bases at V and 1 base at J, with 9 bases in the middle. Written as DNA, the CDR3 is TGTGCCAGTAGTATCGACTCTCAGAACACTGAAGCTTTCTTT. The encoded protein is CASSIDSQNTEAFF.

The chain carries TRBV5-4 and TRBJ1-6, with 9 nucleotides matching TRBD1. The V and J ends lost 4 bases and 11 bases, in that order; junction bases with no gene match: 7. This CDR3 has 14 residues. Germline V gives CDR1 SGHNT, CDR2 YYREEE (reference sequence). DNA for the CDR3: TGTGCCAGCAGCAAAACAGGGGGCTCGGCACCCCTCCACTTT. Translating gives CASSKTGGSAPLHF.

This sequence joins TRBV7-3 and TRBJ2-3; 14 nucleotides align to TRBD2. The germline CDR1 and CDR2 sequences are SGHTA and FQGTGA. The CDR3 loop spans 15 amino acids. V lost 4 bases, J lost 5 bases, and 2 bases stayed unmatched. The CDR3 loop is CASSWGLAGVDTQYF. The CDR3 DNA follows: TGTGCCAGCAGCTGGGGACTAGCGGGAGTAGATACGCAGTATTTT.

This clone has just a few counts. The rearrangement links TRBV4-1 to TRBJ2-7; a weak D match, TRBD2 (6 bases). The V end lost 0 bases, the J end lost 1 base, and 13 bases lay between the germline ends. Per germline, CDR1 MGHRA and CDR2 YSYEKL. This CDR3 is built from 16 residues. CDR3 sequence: CASSQDITGASYEQYF. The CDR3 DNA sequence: TGCGCCAGCAGCCAAGATATAACGGGAGCGTCCTACGAGCAGTACTTC.

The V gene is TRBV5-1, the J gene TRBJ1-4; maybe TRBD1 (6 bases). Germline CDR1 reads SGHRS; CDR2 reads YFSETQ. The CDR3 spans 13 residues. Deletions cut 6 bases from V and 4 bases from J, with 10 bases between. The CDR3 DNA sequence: TGCGCCAGCACCGGACAGCTTAATGAAAAACTGTTTTTT. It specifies CASTGQLNEKLFF.

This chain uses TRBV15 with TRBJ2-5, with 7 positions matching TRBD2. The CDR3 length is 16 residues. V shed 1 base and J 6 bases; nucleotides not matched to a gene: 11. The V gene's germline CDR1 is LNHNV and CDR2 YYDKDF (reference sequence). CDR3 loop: CATSRARGGWVKTQYF. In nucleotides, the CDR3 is TGTGCCACCAGCAGAGCCCGGGGAGGGTGGGTAAAGACCCAGTACTTC.

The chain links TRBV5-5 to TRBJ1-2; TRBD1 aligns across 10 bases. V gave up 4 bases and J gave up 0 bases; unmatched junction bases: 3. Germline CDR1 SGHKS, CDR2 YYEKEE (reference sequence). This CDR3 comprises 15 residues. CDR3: CASSIGQGANYGYTF. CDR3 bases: TGTGCCAGCAGCATCGGACAGGGGGCTAACTATGGCTACACCTTC.

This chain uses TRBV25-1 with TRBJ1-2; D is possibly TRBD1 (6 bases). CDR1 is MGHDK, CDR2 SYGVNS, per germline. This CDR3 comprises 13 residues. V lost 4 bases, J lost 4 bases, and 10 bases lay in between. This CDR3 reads CASSADRSYGYTF. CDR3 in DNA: TGTGCCAGCAGTGCGGACAGATCCTATGGCTACACCTTC.

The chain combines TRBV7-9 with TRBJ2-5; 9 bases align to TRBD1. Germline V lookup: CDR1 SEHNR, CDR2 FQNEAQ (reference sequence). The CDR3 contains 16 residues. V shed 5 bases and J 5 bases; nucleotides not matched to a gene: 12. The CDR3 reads CASSPVKGDRAETQYF. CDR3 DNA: TGTGCCAGCAGCCCCGTGAAAGGGGACAGGGCTGAGACCCAGTACTTC.

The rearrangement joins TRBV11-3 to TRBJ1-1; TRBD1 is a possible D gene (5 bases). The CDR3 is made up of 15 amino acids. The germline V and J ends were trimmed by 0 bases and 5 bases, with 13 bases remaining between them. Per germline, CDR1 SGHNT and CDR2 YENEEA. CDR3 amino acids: CASSLDGARATEAFF. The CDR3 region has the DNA TGTGCCAGCAGCTTAGATGGTGCCAGGGCGACTGAAGCTTTCTTT.

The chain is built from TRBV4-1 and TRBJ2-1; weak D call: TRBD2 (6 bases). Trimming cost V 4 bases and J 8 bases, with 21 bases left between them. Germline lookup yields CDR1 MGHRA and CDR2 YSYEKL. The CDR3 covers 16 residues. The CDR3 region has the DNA TGCGCCAGCAGCCTTGTGGCGGGACCCTACAATCATGAGCAGTTCTTC. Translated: CASSLVAGPYNHEQFF.

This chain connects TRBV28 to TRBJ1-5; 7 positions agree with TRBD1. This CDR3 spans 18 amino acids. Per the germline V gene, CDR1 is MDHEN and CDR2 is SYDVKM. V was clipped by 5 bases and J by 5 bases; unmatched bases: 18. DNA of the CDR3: TGTGCCAGCAGTCGTATAGGGACAGTCTTTGAAGAGGATCAGCCCCAGCATTTT. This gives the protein CASSRIGTVFEEDQPQHF.

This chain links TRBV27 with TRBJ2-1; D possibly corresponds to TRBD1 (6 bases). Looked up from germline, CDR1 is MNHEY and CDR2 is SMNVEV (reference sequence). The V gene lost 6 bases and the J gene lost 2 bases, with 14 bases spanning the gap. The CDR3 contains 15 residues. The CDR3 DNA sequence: TGTGCCAGCAGAAGATTACAGGGTCCCTACAATGAGCAGTTCTTC. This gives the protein CASRRLQGPYNEQFF.

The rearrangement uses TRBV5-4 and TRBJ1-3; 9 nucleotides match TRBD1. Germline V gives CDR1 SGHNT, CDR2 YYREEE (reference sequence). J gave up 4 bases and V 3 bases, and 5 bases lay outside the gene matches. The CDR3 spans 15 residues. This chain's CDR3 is CASSSRDRVGNTIYF. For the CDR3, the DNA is TGTGCCAGCAGCTCCCGGGACAGGGTGGGAAACACCATATATTTT.

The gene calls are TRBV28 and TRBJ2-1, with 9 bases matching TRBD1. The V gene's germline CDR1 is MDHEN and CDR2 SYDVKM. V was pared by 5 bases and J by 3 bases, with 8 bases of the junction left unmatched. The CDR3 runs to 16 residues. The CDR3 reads CASSLTGTGLYNEQFF. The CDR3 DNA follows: TGTGCCAGCAGTCTCACGGGGACAGGGCTCTACAATGAGCAGTTCTTC.

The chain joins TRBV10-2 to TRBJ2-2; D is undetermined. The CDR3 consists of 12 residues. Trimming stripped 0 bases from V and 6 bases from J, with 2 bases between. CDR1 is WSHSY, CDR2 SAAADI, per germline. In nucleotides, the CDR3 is TGCGCCAGCAGTGAGTCCTCCGGGGAGCTGTTTTTT. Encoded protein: CASSESSGELFF.

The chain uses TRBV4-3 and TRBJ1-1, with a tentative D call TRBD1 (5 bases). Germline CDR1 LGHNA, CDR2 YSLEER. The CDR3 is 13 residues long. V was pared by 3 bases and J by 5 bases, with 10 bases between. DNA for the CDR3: TGCGCCAGCAGCCACGCAGGGATGACTGAAGCTTTCTTT. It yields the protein CASSHAGMTEAFF.

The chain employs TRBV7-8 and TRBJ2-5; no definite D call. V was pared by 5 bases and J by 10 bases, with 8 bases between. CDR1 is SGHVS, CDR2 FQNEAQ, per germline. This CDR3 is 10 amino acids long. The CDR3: CASSMGLQYF. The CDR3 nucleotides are TGTGCCAGCAGCATGGGCCTCCAGTACTTC.

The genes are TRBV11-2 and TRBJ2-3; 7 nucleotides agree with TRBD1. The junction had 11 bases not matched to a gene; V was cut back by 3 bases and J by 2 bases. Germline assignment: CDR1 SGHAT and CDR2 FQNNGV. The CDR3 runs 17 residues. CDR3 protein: CASSFWDSLILTDTQYF. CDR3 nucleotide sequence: TGTGCCAGCAGCTTCTGGGACAGCCTCATCCTCACAGATACGCAGTATTTT. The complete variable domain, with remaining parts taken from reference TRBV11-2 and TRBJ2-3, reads EAGVAQSPRYKIIEKRQSVAFWCNPISGHATLYWYQQILGQGPKLLIQFQNNGVVDDSQLPKDRFSAERLKGVDSTLKIQPAKLEDSAVYLCASSFWDSLILTDTQYFGPGTRLTVL.

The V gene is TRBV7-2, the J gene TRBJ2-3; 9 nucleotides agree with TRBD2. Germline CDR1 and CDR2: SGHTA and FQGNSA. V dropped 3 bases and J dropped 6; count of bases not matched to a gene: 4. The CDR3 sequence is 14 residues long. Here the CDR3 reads CASSFGSGGDTQYF. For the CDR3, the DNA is TGTGCCAGCAGCTTTGGTAGCGGGGGCGATACGCAGTATTTT.

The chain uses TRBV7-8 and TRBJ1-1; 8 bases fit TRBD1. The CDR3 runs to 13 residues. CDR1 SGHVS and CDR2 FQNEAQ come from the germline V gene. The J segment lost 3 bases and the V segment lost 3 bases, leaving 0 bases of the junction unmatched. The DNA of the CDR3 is TGTGCCAGCAGCTTGGACAGGGACACTGAAGCTTTCTTT. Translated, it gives CASSLDRDTEAFF.

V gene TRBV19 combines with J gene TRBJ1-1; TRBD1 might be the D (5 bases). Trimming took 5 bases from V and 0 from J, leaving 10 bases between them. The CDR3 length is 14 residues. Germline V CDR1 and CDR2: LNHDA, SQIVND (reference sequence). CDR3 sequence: CASSSTALNTEAFF. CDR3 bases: TGTGCCAGTAGTTCGACAGCTCTGAACACTGAAGCTTTCTTT.

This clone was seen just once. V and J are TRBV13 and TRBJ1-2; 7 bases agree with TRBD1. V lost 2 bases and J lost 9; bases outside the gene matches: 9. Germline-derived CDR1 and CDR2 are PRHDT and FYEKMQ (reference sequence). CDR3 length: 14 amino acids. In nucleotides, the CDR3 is TGTGCCAGCAGCTTACACCGGGACAGCCGTCGCTACACCTTC. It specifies CASSLHRDSRRYTF.

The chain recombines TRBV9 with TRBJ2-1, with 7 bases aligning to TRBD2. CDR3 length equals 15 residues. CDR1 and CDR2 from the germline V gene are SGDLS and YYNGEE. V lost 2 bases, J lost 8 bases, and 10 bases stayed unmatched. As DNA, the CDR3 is TGTGCCAGCAGCGTCGAGGGAGGGCCTCAAGATGAGCAGTTCTTC. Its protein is CASSVEGGPQDEQFF.

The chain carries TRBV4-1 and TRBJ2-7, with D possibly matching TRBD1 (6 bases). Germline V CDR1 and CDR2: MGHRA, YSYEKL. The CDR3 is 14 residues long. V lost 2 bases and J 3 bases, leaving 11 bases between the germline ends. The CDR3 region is CASSQSGTNYEQYF. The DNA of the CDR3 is TGCGCCAGCAGCCAATCGGGGACAAACTACGAGCAGTACTTC.

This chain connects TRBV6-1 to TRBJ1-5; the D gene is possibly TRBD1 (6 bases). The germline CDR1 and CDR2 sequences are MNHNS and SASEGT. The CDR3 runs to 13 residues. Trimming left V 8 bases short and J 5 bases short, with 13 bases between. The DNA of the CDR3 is TGTGCCAGCGCGGGGGGGGCGCATCAGCCCCAGCATTTT. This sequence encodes CASAGGAHQPQHF.

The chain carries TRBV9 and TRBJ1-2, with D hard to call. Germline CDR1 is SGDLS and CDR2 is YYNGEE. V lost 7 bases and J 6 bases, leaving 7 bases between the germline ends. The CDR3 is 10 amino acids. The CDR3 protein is CASGEDGYTF. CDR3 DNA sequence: TGTGCCAGCGGGGAGGATGGCTACACCTTC.

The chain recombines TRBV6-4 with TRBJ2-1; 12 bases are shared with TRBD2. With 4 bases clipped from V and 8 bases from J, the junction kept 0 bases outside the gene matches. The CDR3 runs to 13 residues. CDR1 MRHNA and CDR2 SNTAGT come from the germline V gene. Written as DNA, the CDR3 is TGTGCCAGCAGTGCTAGCGGGAGGGATGAGCAGTTCTTC. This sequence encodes CASSASGRDEQFF.

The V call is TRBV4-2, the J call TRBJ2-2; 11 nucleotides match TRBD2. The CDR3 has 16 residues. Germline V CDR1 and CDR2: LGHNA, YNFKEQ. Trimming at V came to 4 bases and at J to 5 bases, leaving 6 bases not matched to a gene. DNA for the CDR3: TGTGCCAGCAGCCGAGCACTAGCGGGAGAAACCGGGGAGCTGTTTTTT. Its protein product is CASSRALAGETGELFF.